This TCR beta chain derives from a study of blood T cells in healthy people across ages. In its sample, this clonotype was seen a few times. Then a second PCR, running roughly 7 to 11 cycles, was carried out with a sample-barcoded 5' primer and a J-beta primer mix. Via MiXCR, TCRdb re-called the 5' RACE reads, giving one row per CDR3 protein. This repertoire shows 1 million or so distinct CDR3 sequences, 40% to 45% found once; its top ten account for under 20%. Germline CDR1 reads DFQATT; CDR2 reads SNEGSKA (reference sequence). Trimming shortened V by 7 bases and J by 8 bases, and 12 bases separated the two germline ends. The CDR3 is 11 residues long. Samples each yielded at least 5 micrograms of total RNA.

This chain joins TRBV20-1 and TRBJ2-1, with D perhaps TRBD1 (6 bases). The sequencing sample was made of blood. The sequence came from a woman in her sixties in good health. In nucleotides, the CDR3 is TGCAGTGTCGGCAGGGGCCATGAGCAGTTCTTC. Amino acid sequence: CSVGRGHEQFF.